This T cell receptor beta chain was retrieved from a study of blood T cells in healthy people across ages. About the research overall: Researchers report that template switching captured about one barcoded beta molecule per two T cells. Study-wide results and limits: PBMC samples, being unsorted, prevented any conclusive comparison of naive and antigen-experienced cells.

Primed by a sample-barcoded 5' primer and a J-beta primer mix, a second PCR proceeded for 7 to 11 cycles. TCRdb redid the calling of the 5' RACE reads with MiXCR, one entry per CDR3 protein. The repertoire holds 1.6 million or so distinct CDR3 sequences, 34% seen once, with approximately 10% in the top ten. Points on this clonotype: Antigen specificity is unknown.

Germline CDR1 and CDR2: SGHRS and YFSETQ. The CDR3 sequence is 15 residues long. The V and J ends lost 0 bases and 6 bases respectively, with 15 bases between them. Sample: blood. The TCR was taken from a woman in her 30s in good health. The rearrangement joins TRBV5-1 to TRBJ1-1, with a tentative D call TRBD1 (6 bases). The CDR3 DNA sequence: TGCGCCAGCAGCTTGGCGACGGGCGGGGGCCCTGAAGCTTTCTTT. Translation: CASSLATGGGPEAFF. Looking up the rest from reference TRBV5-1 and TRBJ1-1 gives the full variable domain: KAGVTQTPRYLIKTRGQQVTLSCSPISGHRSVSWYQQTPGQGLQFLFEYFSETQRNKGNFPGRFSGRQFSNSRSEMNVSTLELGDSALYLCASSLATGGGPEAFFGQGTRLTVV.